This entry lists 29 T cell receptor beta chains sequenced from one sample in a study of cytomegalovirus exposure and HLA in healthy donors. Primers for the PCR totalled 60 Vbeta and 13 Jbeta. Some clones are missing from TCRdb's copy, which holds only in-frame ones; the method was immunoSEQ multiplex PCR. The sample is made up of 100,000 to 150,000 clones, and the top ten hold 1.5% to 2% of it. Material: PBMCs. Receptors originate from a woman in her thirties or forties in good health and CMV-seropositive.

V is TRBV19 and J is TRBJ2-2; D is perhaps TRBD2 (5 bases). This CDR3 region has 16 residues. Germline loops: CDR1 LNHDA, CDR2 SQIVND (reference sequence). With 2 bases removed from V and 2 bases from J, the gap between germline ends came to 12 bases. CDR3 residues: CASSISGKVNTGELFF. CDR3 nucleotides: TGTGCCAGTAGTATATCGGGGAAGGTCAACACCGGGGAGCTGTTTTTT.

V and J are TRBV15 and TRBJ2-6, with 8 bases that match TRBD1. This CDR3 is built from 16 residues. The germline V gene encodes CDR1 LNHNV and CDR2 YYDKDF (reference sequence). V was pared by 0 bases and J by 4 bases, with 2 bases of the junction left unmatched. The CDR3 DNA is TGTGCCACCAGCAGAGAAGGACAGGGCGGGGCCAACGTCCTGACTTTC. Residues: CATSREGQGGANVLTF.

This sequence joins TRBV19 and TRBJ2-3; no definite D call. The germline V gene has CDR1 LNHDA and CDR2 SQIVND (reference sequence). The V end was cut by 2 bases, the J end by 4 bases, with 7 bases between. CDR3 length: 13 residues. The CDR3 loop reads CASSIWLSDTQYF. In DNA, the CDR3 is TGTGCCAGTAGTATATGGCTTTCAGATACGCAGTATTTT.

This rearrangement joins TRBV21-1 to TRBJ1-4; TRBD1 is the table's D call, not checked against the DNA. TRBV21-1 is a recognized pseudogene. This CDR3 comprises 20 residues. In nucleotides, the CDR3 is TGTGCCAGCAGCAAAAGGAGTAGGGACAGGGGGCATATATTACGTGAAAAACTGTTTTTT. Its translation: CASSKRSRDRGHILREKLFF.

The chain employs TRBV9 and TRBJ1-2, with 7 bases matching TRBD1. Germline V lookup: CDR1 SGDLS, CDR2 YYNGEE. The CDR3 runs 15 residues. Trimming removed 0 bases from V and 2 bases from J; junction bases left unmatched: 4. The CDR3 DNA sequence: TGTGCCAGCAGCGTAGCACAGGGGCTGAACTATGGCTACACCTTC. Its protein product is CASSVAQGLNYGYTF. Full variable domain (missing parts from reference TRBV9 and TRBJ1-2): DSGVTQTPKHLITATGQRVTLRCSPRSGDLSVYWYQQSLDQGLQFLIQYYNGEERAKGNILERFSAQQFPDLHSELNLSSLELGDSALYFCASSVAQGLNYGYTFGSGTRLTVV.

The J gene is TRBJ1-1, the V gene TRBV12-5; D ambiguous. The V gene's germline CDR1 is LGHNT and CDR2 FRNRAP. V was pared by 7 bases and J by 7 bases, with 16 bases between. The CDR3 extends over 13 amino acids. CDR3 nucleotide sequence: TGTGCTAGTGTGCGTCAGGACGACTATGAAGCTTTCTTT. This translates into CASVRQDDYEAFF.

The chain carries TRBV11-3 and TRBJ2-5, with 13 bases aligning to TRBD2. Germline V lookup: CDR1 SGHNT, CDR2 YENEEA. The CDR3 length is 15 residues. Unmatched junction bases numbered 2, after V lost 2 bases and J lost 5 bases. In DNA form, the CDR3 reads TGTGCCAGCAGCTTAAGGACTAGCGGGAGTGAGACCCAGTACTTC. Its protein is CASSLRTSGSETQYF.

This chain links TRBV7-2 with TRBJ2-7; D not certain. V was shortened by 1 base and J by 2 bases, with 9 bases between the two germline ends. Germline CDR1 is SGHTA and CDR2 is FQGNSA. The CDR3 covers 14 residues. CDR3 DNA sequence: TGTGCCAGCAGCTTAGTCGGTGGTACCTACGAGCAGTACTTC. Encoded protein: CASSLVGGTYEQYF.

This chain connects TRBV19 to TRBJ1-5; weak D call: TRBD1 (5 bases). This CDR3 has 14 amino acids. V lost 7 bases, J lost 3 bases, and 13 bases lay in between. Germline assignment: CDR1 LNHDA and CDR2 SQIVND (reference sequence). The DNA for the CDR3 is TGTGCCAGTACCCGTGGGGGGTCCAATCAGCCCCAGCATTTT. It codes for CASTRGGSNQPQHF. Supplemented by reference TRBV19 and TRBJ1-5, the full variable domain reads DGGITQSPKYLFRKEGQNVTLSCEQNLNHDAMYWYRQDPGQGLRLIYYSQIVNDFQKGDIAEGYSVSREKKESFPLTVTSAQKNPTAFYLCASTRGGSNQPQHFGDGTRLSIL.

This chain connects TRBV28 to TRBJ2-1; no firm D call. This CDR3 is built from 13 residues. Trimming removed 5 bases from V and 10 bases from J, with 15 bases in between. Germline CDR1 MDHEN, CDR2 SYDVKM. CDR3: CASSLIPDSEQFF. In nucleotides, the CDR3 is TGTGCCAGCAGTCTCATACCTGACTCCGAGCAGTTCTTC.

The V and J genes are TRBV19 and TRBJ2-7; tentative D call: TRBD2 (5 bases). Germline loops: CDR1 LNHDA, CDR2 SQIVND (reference sequence). The CDR3 totals 15 residues. Trimming took 5 bases from V and 5 from J, leaving 19 bases between them. Here the CDR3 reads CASSVSLRERDEQYF. CDR3 bases: TGTGCCAGTAGTGTCTCCTTGAGGGAGAGGGACGAGCAGTACTTC.

The CDR3 reads CATSGRQGSGQPQHF. The CDR3 DNA reads TGTGCCACCAGCGGAAGACAGGGATCGGGGCAGCCCCAGCATTTT. J is TRBJ1-5 and V is TRBV15; 7 nucleotides agree with TRBD1. Germline V gene data show CDR1 as LNHNV and CDR2 as YYDKDF (reference sequence). CDR3 length equals 15 residues. The V and J ends lost 5 bases and 7 bases, in that order; junction bases with no gene match: 11.

The chain has TRBV6-6 and TRBJ2-1; D may be TRBD2 (6 bases). Germline CDR1 is MNHNY and CDR2 is SVGAGI (reference sequence). The V end lost 6 bases, the J end lost 12 bases, and 15 bases lay between the germline ends. CDR3 size: 12 residues. This CDR3 reads CASSGEREWQFF. The CDR3, as DNA: TGTGCCAGCAGCGGGGAACGGGAGTGGCAGTTCTTC.

V usage is TRBV30 and J usage is TRBJ1-6; D gene ambiguous. The CDR3 totals 13 residues. The ends were cut back, 5 bases at V and 14 bases at J, with 19 bases in the middle. The germline V gene has CDR1 GTSNPN and CDR2 SVGIG (reference sequence). CDR3 loop: CAWGLDNASTLHF. CDR3 DNA: TGTGCCTGGGGTCTTGATAACGCGTCAACCCTCCACTTT. Using reference TRBV30 and TRBJ1-6 for the parts outside the CDR3, the full variable domain is SQTIHQWPATLVQPVGSPLSLECTVEGTSNPNLYWYRQAAGRGLQLLFYSVGIGQISSEVPQNLSASRPQDRQFILSSKKLLLSDSGFYLCAWGLDNASTLHFGNGTRLTVT.

The chain joins TRBV10-3 to TRBJ1-5; TRBD1 matches at 9 bases. J lost 1 base, V lost 4 bases, and 2 bases had no gene match. The CDR3 runs to 15 residues. CDR1 and CDR2 (germline): ENHRY, SYGVKD. In DNA, the CDR3 is TGTGCCATCAGTGGGGACAGGGCGAGCAATCAGCCCCAGCATTTT. Amino acid sequence: CAISGDRASNQPQHF.

The rearrangement links TRBV7-9 to TRBJ1-1, with D hard to call. Germline V gives CDR1 SEHNR, CDR2 FQNEAQ (reference sequence). This CDR3 contains 14 residues. Trimming removed 2 bases from V and 0 bases from J, with 7 bases in between. DNA for the CDR3: TGTGCCAGCAGCTTAATACGGGTGAACACTGAAGCTTTCTTT. This translates into CASSLIRVNTEAFF.

The chain joins TRBV9 to TRBJ1-1, with a tentative D call TRBD1 (5 bases). The V and J ends lost 0 bases and 8 bases respectively, with 14 bases between them. CDR1 is SGDLS and CDR2 is YYNGEE in the germline V gene. The CDR3 has 14 amino acids. The CDR3 coding sequence is TGTGCCAGCAGCGTAGGGGGCAGCTTAACCGAAGCTTTCTTT. Residues: CASSVGGSLTEAFF.

The chain carries TRBV7-6 and TRBJ1-1; perhaps TRBD1 as D (6 bases). CDR1 and CDR2 (germline): SGHVS, FNYEAQ. V was pared by 1 base and J by 7 bases, with 22 bases between. CDR3 length equals 17 residues. For the CDR3, the DNA is TGTGCCAGCAGCTTAGTGGTTCTCCAGGACAGCCGTAATGAAGCTTTCTTT. Translating it yields CASSLVVLQDSRNEAFF.

The chain uses TRBV21-1 and TRBJ1-5. TRBV21-1 is listed as a pseudogene. The CDR3 consists of 20 residues. CDR3 sequence (DNA): TGTGCCAGCAGCAGGGAGAGAACTGGGAAGGCCCCATATAGCAATCAGCCCCAGCATTTT. It translates to CASSRERTGKAPYSNQPQHF.

The chain has TRBV28 and TRBJ2-7; tentative D call: TRBD1 (6 bases). CDR1 and CDR2 from the germline V gene are MDHEN and SYDVKM. This CDR3 comprises 14 residues. Trimming left V 4 bases short and J 2 bases short, with 12 bases between. CDR3: CASSSQGIPYEQYF. CDR3 nucleotide sequence: TGTGCCAGCAGTTCCCAGGGGATCCCCTACGAGCAGTACTTC.

The chain carries TRBV18 and TRBJ2-7; 8 bases are a match to TRBD2. V shed 6 bases, J shed 4 bases, and the junction held 8 bases outside the gene matches. CDR1 KGHSH and CDR2 LQKENI come from the germline V gene. The CDR3 is made up of 14 amino acids. Written as DNA, the CDR3 is TGTGCCAGCTCCCCCAACCTAGCGGGTTACGAGCAGTACTTC. This gives the protein CASSPNLAGYEQYF. The complete variable domain, with remaining parts taken from reference TRBV18 and TRBJ2-7, reads NAGVMQNPRHLVRRRGQEARLRCSPMKGHSHVYWYRQLPEEGLKFMVYLQKENIIDESGMPKERFSAEFPKEGPSILRIQQVVRGDSAAYFCASSPNLAGYEQYFGPGTRLTVT.

The chain is built from TRBV2 and TRBJ2-7, with TRBD1 matching over 8 bases. CDR1 is SNHLY and CDR2 is FYNNEI in the germline V gene. The CDR3 covers 14 residues. Trimming took 10 bases from V and 5 from J; bases not matched to a gene: 13. The CDR3 sequence is CATNHRDRTHEQYF. The CDR3 DNA reads TGTGCCACCAACCACCGGGACAGGACCCACGAGCAGTACTTC. The full variable domain, completed using reference TRBV2 and TRBJ2-7, is EPEVTQTPSHQVTQMGQEVILRCVPISNHLYFYWYRQILGQKVEFLVSFYNNEISEKSEIFDDQFSVERPDGSNFTLKIRSTKLEDSAMYFCATNHRDRTHEQYFGPGTRLTVT.

V and J are TRBV19 and TRBJ1-4; no reliable D call. CDR3 size: 15 residues. The V end lost 6 bases, the J end lost 7 bases, and 18 bases lay between the germline ends. Looked up from germline, CDR1 is LNHDA and CDR2 is SQIVND (reference sequence). The CDR3 region has the DNA TGTGCCAGTAGATCGTGGGCGGCGGGGAGTGAAAAACTGTTTTTT. It codes for CASRSWAAGSEKLFF.

The rearrangement uses TRBV7-9 and TRBJ1-5; D might be TRBD1 (6 bases). The CDR3 is 15 amino acids. The V gene lost 6 bases and the J gene lost 7 bases, with 19 bases spanning the gap. Per the germline V gene, CDR1 is SEHNR and CDR2 is FQNEAQ (reference sequence). CDR3 in amino acids: CASSHQGNGGQPQHF. For the CDR3, the DNA is TGTGCCAGCAGTCACCAGGGGAATGGGGGCCAGCCCCAGCATTTT.

The chain employs TRBV4-3 and TRBJ2-5; TRBD1 is a possible D gene (6 bases). The germline V gene has CDR1 LGHNA and CDR2 YSLEER. Trimming removed 0 bases at V and 0 bases at J, with 8 bases between. This CDR3 contains 15 residues. The CDR3 is CASSQDRTDQETQYF. In DNA, the CDR3 is TGCGCCAGCAGCCAAGACCGGACAGACCAAGAGACCCAGTACTTC.

The chain employs TRBV5-1 and TRBJ2-7; 12 nucleotides agree with TRBD2. The CDR3 length is 14 residues. The ends lost 5 bases at V and 3 bases at J; junction bases unmatched: 3. Germline V CDR1 and CDR2: SGHRS, YFSETQ. CDR3 coding DNA: TGCGCCAGCAGGGAGACTAGCGGGAGCTACGAGCAGTACTTC. Its translation: CASRETSGSYEQYF.

This CDR3 reads CASSLFGQGAYNEQFF. CDR3 nucleotide sequence: TGTGCCAGCAGTTTATTTGGACAGGGGGCCTACAATGAGCAGTTCTTC. This chain links TRBV27 with TRBJ2-1; the match to TRBD1 covers 10 bases. This CDR3 region has 16 residues. Germline loops: CDR1 MNHEY, CDR2 SMNVEV (reference sequence). V gave up 1 base and J gave up 2 bases; unmatched junction bases: 2.

The DNA for the CDR3 is TGCGCCAGCAGCTTCCGGGACACTTCCTACGAGCAGTACTTC. It specifies CASSFRDTSYEQYF. The V gene is TRBV5-1, the J gene TRBJ2-7; the D gene is possibly TRBD1 (6 bases). Germline V CDR1 and CDR2: SGHRS, YFSETQ. This CDR3 is 14 amino acids long. Trimming pared 2 bases from V and 1 base from J, leaving 10 bases between.

The CDR3 nucleotides are TGTGCCAGCAGCTTAGAGCGGGGTAGCGAGCAGTACTTC. Translation gives CASSLERGSEQYF. The chain combines TRBV7-7 with TRBJ2-7; TRBD2 aligns across 7 bases. Looked up from germline, CDR1 is SSHAT and CDR2 is FNYEAQ (reference sequence). The CDR3 has 13 residues. V dropped 1 base and J dropped 6; count of bases not matched to a gene: 3.